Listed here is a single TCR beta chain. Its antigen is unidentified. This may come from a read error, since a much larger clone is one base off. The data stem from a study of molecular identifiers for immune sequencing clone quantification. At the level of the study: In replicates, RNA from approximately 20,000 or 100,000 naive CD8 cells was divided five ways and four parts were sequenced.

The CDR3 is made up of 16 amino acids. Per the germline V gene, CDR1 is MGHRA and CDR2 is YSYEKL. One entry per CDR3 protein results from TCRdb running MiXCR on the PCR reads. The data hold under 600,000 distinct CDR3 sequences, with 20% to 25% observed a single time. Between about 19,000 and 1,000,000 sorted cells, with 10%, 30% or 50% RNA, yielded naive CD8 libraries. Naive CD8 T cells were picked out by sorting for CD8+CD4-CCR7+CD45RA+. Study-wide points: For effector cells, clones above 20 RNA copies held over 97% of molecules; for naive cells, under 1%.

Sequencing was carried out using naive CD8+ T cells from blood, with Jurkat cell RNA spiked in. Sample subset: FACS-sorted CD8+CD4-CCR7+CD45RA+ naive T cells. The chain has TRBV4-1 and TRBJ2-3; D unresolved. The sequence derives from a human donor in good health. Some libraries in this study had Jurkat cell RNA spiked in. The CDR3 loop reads CASGQDVLLGTDTQYF. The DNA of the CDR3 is TGCGCCAGCGGCCAAGATGTCCTATTGGGCACAGATACGCAGTATTTT.